Detailed here is one T cell receptor (beta chain). Germline loops: CDR1 KGHSH, CDR2 LQKENI. The CDR3 length is 16 residues. Trimming cost V 3 bases and J 5 bases, with 14 bases left between them. This record comes from a study of T cell responses to AZD1222 COVID-19 vaccine. Only in-frame clones appear in the TCRdb table, and some are missing; sequencing was by immunoSEQ multiplex PCR. The table records 100,000 to 150,000 clones, about 90% of them present only once. This receptor was identified in an adult in good health. The sequenced sample was peripheral blood, obtained on day 0 of AZD1222 vaccination. J is TRBJ1-6 and V is TRBV18; D is ambiguous. Here the CDR3 reads CASSPRRDRDNSPLHF. The CDR3 DNA follows: TGTGCCAGCTCACCGAGAAGGGATAGGGATAATTCACCCCTCCACTTT.